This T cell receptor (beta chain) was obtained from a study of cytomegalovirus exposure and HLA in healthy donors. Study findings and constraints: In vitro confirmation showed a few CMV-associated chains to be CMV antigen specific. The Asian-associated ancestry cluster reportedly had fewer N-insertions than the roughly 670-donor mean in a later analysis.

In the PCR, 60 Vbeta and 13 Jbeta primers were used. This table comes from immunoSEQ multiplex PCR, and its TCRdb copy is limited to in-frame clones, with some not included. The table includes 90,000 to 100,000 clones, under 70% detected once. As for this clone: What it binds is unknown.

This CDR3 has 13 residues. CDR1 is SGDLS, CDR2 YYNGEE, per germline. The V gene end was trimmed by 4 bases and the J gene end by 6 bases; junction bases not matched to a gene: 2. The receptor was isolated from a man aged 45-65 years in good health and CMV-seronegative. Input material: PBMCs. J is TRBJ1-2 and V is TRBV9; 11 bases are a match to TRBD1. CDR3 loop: CASSWTGGDGYTF. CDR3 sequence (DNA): TGTGCCAGCAGCTGGACAGGGGGCGATGGCTACACCTTC.